A single sample gave rise to the 9 T cell receptor beta chains below, sequenced in a study of T cells after posttransplantation cyclophosphamide (dated by TCRdb to about 2016). Receptor amplification or capture employed the immunoSEQ multiplex PCR assay. TCRdb provides this immuneACCESS table in a form limited to in-frame rearrangements. Some clones are lacking; in checked studies, under half of them reflect an unresolved V gene, and why the rest are absent is not known. The sample has 18,000 or so clones on record, less than 90% of them singletons. The ten largest clones represent 7.5% to 9.5% of the sample. The material sequenced was memory CD4+ T cells sorted from blood. These receptor sequences come from a man in his thirties or forties in good health and a related stem cell transplant donor.

The CDR3 region is CASSRPGQGSEKLFF. Here the CDR3 DNA reads TGTGCCAGCAGCCGACCGGGACAGGGGAGTGAAAAACTGTTTTTT. The V call is TRBV28, the J call TRBJ1-4, with 10 bases that match TRBD1. The CDR3 extends over 15 amino acids. Trimming at V came to 6 bases and at J to 7 bases, leaving 8 bases not matched to a gene. Germline CDR1 reads MDHEN; CDR2 reads SYDVKM.

The chain has TRBV5-4 and TRBJ1-2; 7 positions match TRBD1. Per the germline V gene, CDR1 is SGHNT and CDR2 is YYREEE (reference sequence). The CDR3 has 16 residues. V gave up 0 bases and J gave up 1 base; unmatched junction bases: 6. CDR3: CASSLARGRGNYGYTF. The CDR3 DNA sequence: TGTGCCAGCAGCTTGGCAAGGGGGCGAGGTAACTATGGCTACACCTTC.

Turning to this clone: Sequence at one end of the junction differs from germline and may be a read error. This chain connects TRBV5-1 to TRBJ2-1, with D possibly matching TRBD2 (5 bases). The CDR3 contains 13 residues. CDR1 and CDR2 (germline): SGHRS, YFSETQ. CDR3 in amino acids: CASSLGALNEQFF. In DNA, the CDR3 is TGCGCCAGCAGTTTGGGAGCTCTCAATGAGCAGTTCTTC.

This chain uses TRBV4-1 with TRBJ1-5; TRBD1 is a possible D gene (5 bases). Trimming shortened V by 4 bases and J by 4 bases, and 20 bases separated the two germline ends. The CDR3 spans 17 residues. In germline, CDR1 is MGHRA, CDR2 YSYEKL. The DNA of the CDR3 is TGCGCCAGCAGCCTCTTGCCCGCGGGGGGGGGTAATCAGCCCCAGCATTTT. Translated, it gives CASSLLPAGGGNQPQHF.

The chain couples TRBV15 to TRBJ2-5; tentative D call: TRBD1 (6 bases). V lost 3 bases to trimming and J lost 4 bases, with 12 bases between them. Germline V gene data show CDR1 as LNHNV and CDR2 as YYDKDF (reference sequence). The CDR3 extends over 14 amino acids. As DNA, the CDR3 is TGTGCCACCAGCAGGTCTACAGGGAGAGAGACCCAGTACTTC. It specifies CATSRSTGRETQYF.

The chain uses TRBV5-1 and TRBJ1-3; D call uncertain. V gave up 4 bases and J gave up 4 bases, with 15 bases separating them. This CDR3 is 15 amino acids long. The germline V gene encodes CDR1 SGHRS and CDR2 YFSETQ. CDR3 sequence reads: CASSRAGMSGNTIYF. As DNA, the CDR3 is TGCGCCAGCAGCAGGGCCGGGATGTCCGGAAACACCATATATTTT. Full variable domain (rest looked up from reference TRBV5-1 and TRBJ1-3): KAGVTQTPRYLIKTRGQQVTLSCSPISGHRSVSWYQQTPGQGLQFLFEYFSETQRNKGNFPGRFSGRQFSNSRSEMNVSTLELGDSALYLCASSRAGMSGNTIYFGEGSWLTVV.

This rearrangement joins TRBV6-5 to TRBJ1-3; D gene ambiguous. The CDR3 runs 13 residues. The germline gives CDR1 MNHEY, CDR2 SVGAGI. The V gene lost 7 bases and the J gene lost 2 bases, with 9 bases spanning the gap. CDR3 region: CASITPAGNTIYF. As DNA, the CDR3 is TGTGCCAGCATCACCCCGGCTGGAAACACCATATATTTT.

A few counts support this clone. The chain links TRBV7-7 to TRBJ1-1; D might be TRBD1 (6 bases). Germline-derived CDR1 and CDR2 are SSHAT and FNYEAQ (reference sequence). Trimming removed 1 base from V and 9 bases from J, with 12 bases in between. This CDR3 has 13 residues. The CDR3: CASSLDRAGKAFF. CDR3 in DNA: TGTGCCAGCAGCTTAGACAGGGCAGGGAAAGCTTTCTTT.

This chain connects TRBV9 to TRBJ2-5; weak D call: TRBD2 (6 bases). CDR3 size: 15 residues. Germline CDR1 and CDR2: SGDLS and YYNGEE. Trimming cost V 1 base and J 5 bases, with 15 bases left between them. The CDR3 nucleotides read TGTGCCAGCAGCGTACTAGGGACTCCGACTGAGACCCAGTACTTC. It codes for CASSVLGTPTETQYF.